Each of the 26 T cell receptor beta chains below was sequenced from the same sample in a study of T-cell memory formation after mild COVID-19. From the 5' RACE reads, TCRdb called clonotypes with MiXCR, one entry per CDR3 protein. The table has hundreds of thousands of distinct CDR3 sequences, less than 25% seen once. The sample was PBMCs or a T cell subset sorted from them (not recorded which). These receptors came from a man in his late teens or twenties who had mild COVID-19 (a few samples of this study predate the infection). Cell type and time point are not known.

This clonotype was recorded a few times. This chain joins TRBV2 and TRBJ2-7; 8 positions match TRBD1. The germline gives CDR1 SNHLY, CDR2 FYNNEI. V gave up 10 bases and J gave up 6 bases; unmatched junction bases: 11. The length of the CDR3 is 13 residues. CDR3 in DNA: TGTGCCACCCATCCCAGGGGGCGAAGCGAGCAGTACTTC. It encodes CATHPRGRSEQYF.

J is TRBJ2-3 and V is TRBV2; 8 bases match TRBD1. Looked up from germline, CDR1 is SNHLY and CDR2 is FYNNEI. Trimming cost V 3 bases and J 5 bases; bases outside gene matches: 4. The CDR3 runs 14 residues. CDR3 sequence (DNA): TGTGCCAGCAGTGATCGGACAGGGATAGATACGCAGTATTTT. Translating gives CASSDRTGIDTQYF.

As to this clonotype: Compared with germline, one end of the junction differs, possibly owing to a read error. The rearrangement links TRBV6-1 to TRBJ1-5; maybe TRBD1 (6 bases). Germline V CDR1 and CDR2: MNHNS, SASEGT. The CDR3 runs 15 residues. This chain's CDR3 is CASIYRVDSNKPQHF. CDR3 in DNA: TGTGCCAGCATCTACAGGGTAGATAGCAATAAGCCCCAGCATTTT.

V gene TRBV7-3 combines with J gene TRBJ1-1; 10 bases are a match to TRBD1. V lost 3 bases and J lost 11; bases outside the gene matches: 6. Per the germline V gene, CDR1 is SGHTA and CDR2 is FQGTGA. The CDR3 has 13 residues. CDR3 residues: CASSLDDRGPAFF. The CDR3 nucleotides are TGTGCCAGCAGCTTGGATGACAGGGGGCCGGCTTTCTTT.

A few counts support this clonotype. This chain joins TRBV2 and TRBJ2-2; D is perhaps TRBD1 (6 bases). Germline CDR1 reads SNHLY; CDR2 reads FYNNEI. Between the trimmed V and J ends, which lost 6 bases and 2 bases, there was a span of 10 bases. The CDR3 is 14 residues long. The CDR3 region has the DNA TGTGCCAGCAGCACCAGGGGTAACACCGGGGAGCTGTTTTTT. This translates into CASSTRGNTGELFF. Together with reference TRBV2 and TRBJ2-2, the CDR3 gives the full variable domain: EPEVTQTPSHQVTQMGQEVILRCVPISNHLYFYWYRQILGQKVEFLVSFYNNEISEKSEIFDDQFSVERPDGSNFTLKIRSTKLEDSAMYFCASSTRGNTGELFFGEGSRLTVL.

This clonotype turned up a few times. The chain combines TRBV5-5 with TRBJ2-2; D remains ambiguous. Germline V gene sequence: CDR1 SGHKS, CDR2 YYEKEE (reference sequence). V was shortened by 4 bases and J by 8 bases, with 6 bases between the two germline ends. This CDR3 has 11 amino acids. CDR3: CASSPEGELFF. As DNA, the CDR3 is TGTGCCAGCAGCCCCGAGGGGGAGCTGTTTTTT.

The sample holds a few counts of this clonotype. The chain couples TRBV3-1 to TRBJ2-5, with a tentative D call TRBD2 (6 bases). Germline CDR1 and CDR2: LGHDT and YNNKEL (reference sequence). The CDR3 sequence is 15 residues long. Trimming stripped 4 bases from V and 7 bases from J, with 19 bases between. CDR3 residues: CASSLGGGKGGTQYF. For the CDR3, the DNA is TGTGCCAGCAGCCTCGGGGGAGGCAAGGGAGGGACCCAGTACTTC.

In this sample, this clonotype turned up a few times. The chain couples TRBV12-3 or TRBV12-4 to TRBJ2-3; D gene unclear. Between the trimmed V and J ends, which lost 7 bases and 6 bases, there was a span of 11 bases. This CDR3 contains 12 residues. CDR3 DNA: TGTGCCAGCAAGGGATCGGCCGATACGCAGTATTTT. Translated: CASKGSADTQYF.

The chain carries TRBV7-9 and TRBJ2-5; 9 bases match TRBD1. The CDR3 is 16 residues long. The germline V gene has CDR1 SEHNR and CDR2 FQNEAQ (reference sequence). Trimming took 4 bases from V and 0 from J; bases not matched to a gene: 6. CDR3 DNA: TGTGCCAGCAGCTCCCTGGACAGGGGAAACCAAGAGACCCAGTACTTC. This gives the protein CASSSLDRGNQETQYF. Full variable domain (outside the CDR3, taken from reference TRBV7-9 and TRBJ2-5): DTGVSQNPRHKITKRGQNVTFRCDPISEHNRLYWYRQTLGQGPEFLTYFQNEAQLEKSRLLSDRFSAERPKGSFSTLEIQRTEQGDSAMYLCASSSLDRGNQETQYFGPGTRLLVL.

The J gene is TRBJ1-2, the V gene TRBV6-5; D is possibly TRBD1 (6 bases). The CDR3 runs to 15 residues. Germline assignment: CDR1 MNHEY and CDR2 SVGAGI. Trimming cost V 4 bases and J 1 base, with 13 bases left between them. CDR3: CASSLGGLGNYGYTF. CDR3 sequence (DNA): TGTGCCAGCAGTTTGGGGGGCTTGGGTAACTATGGCTACACCTTC.

This clonotype showed up just a few times. J is TRBJ1-2 and V is TRBV9; TRBD1 matches 10 bases. This CDR3 has 15 amino acids. Germline trimming cut 4 bases from V and 4 bases from J; bases unmatched to any gene: 7. CDR1 and CDR2 from the germline V gene are SGDLS and YYNGEE. The CDR3 DNA reads as TGTGCCAGCAGCTTCTGGGACAGGGGATCCTATGGCTACACCTTC. Amino acid sequence: CASSFWDRGSYGYTF.

This clonotype has just a few counts. The chain combines TRBV7-2 with TRBJ1-3, with a tentative D call TRBD1 (5 bases). CDR1 is SGHTA and CDR2 is FQGNSA in the germline V gene. The V and J ends lost 5 bases and 0 bases respectively, with 14 bases between them. The CDR3 sequence is 16 residues long. The CDR3 region has the DNA TGTGCCAGCAGCCCCCGGGACGGCAGCTCTGGAAACACCATATATTTT. The encoded protein is CASSPRDGSSGNTIYF.

The V call is TRBV7-6, the J call TRBJ2-3; D is perhaps TRBD2 (5 bases). V was trimmed by 1 base and J by 4 bases, leaving 12 bases between them. Germline V gene sequence: CDR1 SGHVS, CDR2 FNYEAQ. This CDR3 has 15 residues. The CDR3 DNA is TGTGCCAGCAGCTTAGGAGGGCCACCAGCAGATACGCAGTATTTT. Amino acid sequence: CASSLGGPPADTQYF.

V and J are TRBV5-1 and TRBJ2-7, with D perhaps TRBD1 (6 bases). The CDR3 is made up of 13 amino acids. Germline loops: CDR1 SGHRS, CDR2 YFSETQ. The ends were cut back, 5 bases at V and 6 bases at J, with 15 bases in the middle. Written as DNA, the CDR3 is TGCGCCAGCAGTTTCATACAGGGTTCCGAGCAGTACTTC. Protein sequence: CASSFIQGSEQYF.

This clonotype has only a few counts. The chain carries TRBV7-6 and TRBJ2-3, with 10 nucleotides matching TRBD1. The germline CDR1 and CDR2 sequences are SGHVS and FNYEAQ. After removal of 5 bases from V and 4 bases from J, the junction contained 6 bases not matched to a gene. This CDR3 is built from 15 residues. CDR3 coding DNA: TGTGCCAGCAGCGAGACAGGGGGCCGGGCAGATACGCAGTATTTT. Its translation is CASSETGGRADTQYF.

This clonotype has a count of ten or more. The chain joins TRBV7-2 to TRBJ2-1; D is uncertain. Germline lookup yields CDR1 SGHTA and CDR2 FQGNSA. Trimming stripped 4 bases from V and 8 bases from J, with 12 bases between. The CDR3 contains 13 residues. Written as DNA, the CDR3 is TGTGCCAGCAGCTCCCTAGTTAGGCATGAGCAGTTCTTC. It encodes CASSSLVRHEQFF.

This clonotype has just a few counts. The chain links TRBV9 to TRBJ2-5; TRBD1 matches 7 bases. The CDR3 extends over 15 amino acids. V shed 2 bases and J 4 bases; nucleotides not matched to a gene: 8. Germline V gene sequence: CDR1 SGDLS, CDR2 YYNGEE. In nucleotides, the CDR3 is TGTGCCAGCAGCGTGGGTTACAGGGGTGCAGAGACCCAGTACTTC. Protein product: CASSVGYRGAETQYF.

The J gene is TRBJ2-5, the V gene TRBV30, with 11 bases matching TRBD2. The CDR3 spans 15 residues. The V and J ends lost 2 bases and 4 bases, in that order; junction bases with no gene match: 6. Germline V lookup: CDR1 GTSNPN, CDR2 SVGIG (reference sequence). Here the CDR3 reads CAWSFSGGAGETQYF. The CDR3 bases are TGTGCCTGGAGTTTTAGCGGGGGGGCCGGAGAGACCCAGTACTTC.

The chain couples TRBV20-1 to TRBJ2-7; TRBD2 might be the D (6 bases). Deletions cut 0 bases from V and 3 bases from J, with 15 bases between. Germline CDR1 reads DFQATT; CDR2 reads SNEGSKA (reference sequence). The CDR3 is 15 amino acids. The CDR3, as DNA: TGCAGTGCTAGAGATCGGGACCGGGGAGGCTACGAGCAGTACGTC. Translated: CSARDRDRGGYEQYV.

The rearrangement uses TRBV9 and TRBJ2-2; D possibly matches TRBD1 or TRBD2 (6 bases each). The CDR3 runs 17 residues. Germline loops: CDR1 SGDLS, CDR2 YYNGEE. V lost 5 bases and J 4 bases, leaving 21 bases between the germline ends. The CDR3, as DNA: TGTGCCAGCAGTGCCCGGACCGCGGGACAAGGCACCGGGGAGCTGTTTTTT. This translates into CASSARTAGQGTGELFF.

The chain couples TRBV12-3 or TRBV12-4 to TRBJ1-2; D is unresolved. Between the trimmed V and J ends, which lost 6 bases and 7 bases, there was a span of 21 bases. This CDR3 comprises 15 residues. The DNA of the CDR3 is TGTGCCAGCAGATCTAGTTCGGTCGGTCGTGGTGGCTACACCTTC. Translating it yields CASRSSSVGRGGYTF.

The CDR3 region is CASNPGGAFYGYTF. CDR3 in DNA: TGTGCCAGCAATCCGGGTGGAGCTTTCTATGGCTACACCTTC. The chain joins TRBV7-2 to TRBJ1-2; D unclear. This CDR3 is 14 amino acids long. The germline CDR1 and CDR2 sequences are SGHTA and FQGNSA. V lost 7 bases and J 4 bases, leaving 16 bases between the germline ends.

This clonotype was seen a handful of times. The chain carries TRBV11-2 and TRBJ2-3; 16 bases agree with TRBD2. With V trimmed by 4 bases and J by 8 bases, 3 bases remained unmatched. The length of the CDR3 is 15 residues. Per the germline V gene, CDR1 is SGHAT and CDR2 is FQNNGV. The CDR3 spells CASSSGTSGGGTQYF. DNA of the CDR3: TGTGCCAGCAGCTCCGGGACTAGCGGGGGGGGTACGCAGTATTTT.

This chain connects TRBV11-2 to TRBJ2-1; 8 nucleotides line up with TRBD1. Trimming at V came to 1 base and at J to 7 bases, leaving 9 bases not matched to a gene. The germline gives CDR1 SGHAT, CDR2 FQNNGV. The CDR3 covers 16 residues. The CDR3 DNA is TGTGCCAGCAGCTTAGTAGGGCAGGGGGCTTGGAATGAGCAGTTCTTC. This encodes CASSLVGQGAWNEQFF.

This clonotype has just a few counts. CDR3 sequence reads: CASSQIAGGLINEQFF. CDR3 DNA sequence: TGTGCCAGCAGCCAAATAGCGGGGGGCCTAATCAATGAGCAGTTCTTC. The chain joins TRBV3-1 to TRBJ2-1; 10 nucleotides agree with TRBD2. Trimming took 2 bases from V and 6 from J; bases not matched to a gene: 7. Germline V CDR1 and CDR2: LGHDT, YNNKEL (reference sequence). This CDR3 region has 16 residues.

This clonotype was counted between two and nine times. The chain recombines TRBV12-3 or TRBV12-4 with TRBJ1-6; a weak D match, TRBD1 (5 bases). V was trimmed by 8 bases and J by 9 bases, leaving 14 bases between them. CDR3 length: 13 residues. The CDR3 reads CASAPGVGSPLHF. The CDR3 DNA reads as TGTGCCAGCGCCCCGGGGGTGGGTTCACCCCTCCACTTT.